Below, 21 T cell receptor beta chains from the same sample are listed, as sequenced in a study of graft-versus-host responses after intestinal transplantation. TCRdb keeps only in-frame clones here, not all; method: immunoSEQ multiplex PCR. The top ten clones hold 0.3% to 0.4% of a sample with tens of thousands of clones, about 88% of them seen once. Their antigens remain unidentified. This specimen consisted of unstimulated CD4+ T cells sorted from spleen or lymph node cells, obtained before intestinal transplant. These receptors were taken from a human donor who received an intestinal transplant.

The gene calls are TRBV28 and TRBJ1-5; D unresolved. CDR1 and CDR2 (germline): MDHEN, SYDVKM. Trimming removed 5 bases at V and 6 bases at J, with 8 bases between. The CDR3 loop spans 12 amino acids. The CDR3 bases are TGTGCCAGCAGTGGAGCGGGTCAGCCCCAGCATTTT. Protein: CASSGAGQPQHF.

The genes are TRBV2 and TRBJ1-2, with TRBD1 as a possible D gene (6 bases). The length of the CDR3 is 17 residues. Trimming left V 5 bases short and J 0 bases short, with 19 bases between. Germline V lookup: CDR1 SNHLY, CDR2 FYNNEI. In DNA form, the CDR3 reads TGTGCCAGCAGTCCTGACAGGACCCTCTCAGCTAACTATGGCTACACCTTC. Protein sequence: CASSPDRTLSANYGYTF.

The rearrangement joins TRBV4-2 to TRBJ2-3, with 13 bases that match TRBD2. V dropped 2 bases and J dropped 7; count of bases not matched to a gene: 12. The CDR3 runs 18 residues. CDR1 is LGHNA and CDR2 is YNFKEQ in the germline V gene. The CDR3 loop reads CASSQLPGLAGEANTQYF. The CDR3 region has the DNA TGTGCCAGCAGCCAACTCCCCGGACTAGCGGGAGAAGCAAATACGCAGTATTTT.

The chain combines TRBV7-3 with TRBJ2-5; a possible D gene is TRBD1 (6 bases). The V gene's germline CDR1 is SGHTA and CDR2 FQGTGA. V gave up 11 bases and J gave up 8 bases, with 30 bases separating them. The CDR3 totals 16 residues. This CDR3 is CARNHGTTTFVGTQYF. The DNA of the CDR3 is TGTGCCCGGAATCACGGGACAACAACTTTTGTGGGTACCCAGTACTTC.

The chain links TRBV13 to TRBJ2-7; D perhaps matches TRBD1 (5 bases). V was clipped by 3 bases and J by 4 bases, with 16 bases between them. The germline V gene encodes CDR1 PRHDT and CDR2 FYEKMQ (reference sequence). CDR3 length: 15 amino acids. The CDR3 protein is CASSFKQALQYEQYF. CDR3 coding DNA: TGTGCCAGCAGCTTCAAACAGGCCCTCCAATACGAGCAGTACTTC.

This chain connects TRBV9 to TRBJ1-4; the D gene is possibly TRBD1 (5 bases). V lost 4 bases and J lost 7, with 26 bases in between. Germline V CDR1 and CDR2: SGDLS, YYNGEE. This CDR3 contains 18 residues. The CDR3 loop is CASSPRWQGDVFSEKLFF. CDR3 in DNA: TGTGCCAGCAGCCCGAGGTGGCAGGGCGACGTATTTAGTGAAAAACTGTTTTTT.

This CDR3 reads CASSPDRGWEQYF. In nucleotides, the CDR3 is TGTGCCAGCAGCCCCGACAGAGGTTGGGAGCAGTACTTC. The V and J genes are TRBV6-5 and TRBJ2-7, with a tentative D call TRBD1 (5 bases). V was cut by 6 bases and J by 7 bases, with 16 bases left in between. This CDR3 contains 13 residues. CDR1 MNHEY and CDR2 SVGAGI come from the germline V gene.

V usage is TRBV28 and J usage is TRBJ2-7; 14 nucleotides line up with TRBD2. V shed 7 bases, J shed 5 bases, and the junction held 7 bases outside the gene matches. The CDR3 extends over 15 amino acids. Germline V CDR1 and CDR2: MDHEN, SYDVKM. The chain's CDR3 is CASTETSGRAHEQYF. The CDR3 coding sequence is TGTGCCAGCACCGAGACTAGCGGGAGGGCCCACGAGCAGTACTTC.

V gene TRBV19 combines with J gene TRBJ1-4; TRBD1 matches 8 bases. J lost 14 bases, V lost 4 bases, and 15 bases had no gene match. Per germline, CDR1 LNHDA and CDR2 SQIVND (reference sequence). The CDR3 has 15 amino acids. The CDR3: CASSNTRRGRTSLFF. The CDR3 bases are TGTGCCAGTAGTAACACTCGCAGGGGGCGAACATCCCTGTTTTTT.

This chain connects TRBV2 to TRBJ1-1, with 9 bases lining up with TRBD1. Trimming removed 6 bases from V and 2 bases from J; junction bases left unmatched: 10. The length of the CDR3 is 16 residues. The germline gives CDR1 SNHLY, CDR2 FYNNEI. The CDR3 region is CASRTSGQGDNTEAFF. The CDR3, as DNA: TGTGCCAGCAGGACATCGGGACAGGGCGATAACACTGAAGCTTTCTTT. The variable domain in full, with the rest retrieved from reference TRBV2 and TRBJ1-1, is EPEVTQTPSHQVTQMGQEVILRCVPISNHLYFYWYRQILGQKVEFLVSFYNNEISEKSEIFDDQFSVERPDGSNFTLKIRSTKLEDSAMYFCASRTSGQGDNTEAFFGQGTRLTVV.

The rearrangement links TRBV28 to TRBJ2-7; D not certain. The CDR3 consists of 12 residues. The germline V gene has CDR1 MDHEN and CDR2 SYDVKM. V gave up 4 bases and J gave up 3 bases, with 7 bases separating them. For the CDR3, the DNA is TGTGCCAGCAGTTCTTCCTTCTACGAGCAGTACTTC. Translated, it gives CASSSSFYEQYF.

V is TRBV21-1 and J is TRBJ2-3; the DNA was not compared with TRBD2, the D call given in the table. TRBV21-1 is marked as a pseudogene. The CDR3 sequence is 13 residues long. The CDR3, as DNA: TGTGCCAGCAGCAAATTGGCAGAGGGTACGCAGTATTTT. Translated: CASSKLAEGTQYF.

V and J are TRBV19 and TRBJ2-1, with TRBD2 identical over 7 bases. Germline trimming cut 4 bases from V and 2 bases from J; bases unmatched to any gene: 2. The CDR3 runs 14 residues. Per germline, CDR1 LNHDA and CDR2 SQIVND (reference sequence). As DNA, the CDR3 is TGTGCCAGTAGTACCCGGGGGGCCTACAATGAGCAGTTCTTC. Residues: CASSTRGAYNEQFF.

The chain uses TRBV28 and TRBJ2-3, with no clear D. The CDR3 runs 13 residues. Per germline, CDR1 MDHEN and CDR2 SYDVKM. Trimming pared 2 bases from V and 1 base from J, leaving 4 bases between. The DNA of the CDR3 is TGTGCCAGCAGTTTACAGGGCACAGATACGCAGTATTTT. This gives the protein CASSLQGTDTQYF.

CDR3 loop: CASSLSGVYGYTF. In DNA form, the CDR3 reads TGTGCCAGCAGCTTATCCGGGGTCTATGGCTACACCTTC. J is TRBJ1-2 and V is TRBV13; no reliable D call. The CDR3 consists of 13 residues. Per germline, CDR1 PRHDT and CDR2 FYEKMQ (reference sequence). V was shortened by 2 bases and J by 4 bases, with 8 bases between the two germline ends.

The rearrangement joins TRBV12-5 to TRBJ2-6, with 9 bases aligning to TRBD2. J was trimmed by 4 bases and V by 5 bases; bases with no gene match: 12. The CDR3 contains 18 residues. The V gene's germline CDR1 is LGHNT and CDR2 FRNRAP. This CDR3 reads CASGPTRGRALGANVLTF. The CDR3 region has the DNA TGTGCTAGTGGTCCCACGCGCGGGAGGGCCTTAGGGGCCAACGTCCTGACTTTC.

CDR3 amino acids: CATSRHRDRSYEQYF. CDR3 bases: TGTGCCACCAGCAGACACCGGGACAGATCCTACGAGCAGTACTTC. The V call is TRBV15, the J call TRBJ2-7; TRBD1 agrees at 7 bases. Germline values: CDR1 LNHNV, CDR2 YYDKDF (reference sequence). J lost 1 base, V lost 2 bases, and 5 bases had no gene match. The CDR3 is 15 amino acids.

This chain joins TRBV2 and TRBJ1-1; D ambiguous. The CDR3 is 16 amino acids. V was clipped by 4 bases and J by 1 base, with 16 bases between them. Germline V gene data show CDR1 as SNHLY and CDR2 as FYNNEI. The CDR3 protein is CASSATNLGTNTEAFF. The CDR3 DNA sequence: TGTGCCAGCAGTGCCACCAACCTAGGCACGAACACTGAAGCTTTCTTT.

This clone was seen a few times. The genes are TRBV2 and TRBJ1-2, with D maybe TRBD1 (5 bases). The V and J ends lost 4 bases and 8 bases respectively, with 17 bases between them. This CDR3 comprises 14 residues. The V gene's germline CDR1 is SNHLY and CDR2 FYNNEI. The DNA for the CDR3 is TGTGCCAGCAGTGCACAATCTCAGGGCGGCGGCTACACCTTC. Encoded protein: CASSAQSQGGGYTF.

The chain couples TRBV18 to TRBJ2-2, with TRBD1 identical over 8 bases. CDR1 and CDR2 (germline): KGHSH, LQKENI. The V gene end was trimmed by 5 bases and the J gene end by 1 base; junction bases not matched to a gene: 6. This CDR3 has 16 residues. The CDR3 sequence is CASSETGVGNTGELFF. Here the CDR3 DNA reads TGTGCCAGCTCAGAGACAGGGGTCGGGAACACCGGGGAGCTGTTTTTT.

The V call is TRBV18, the J call TRBJ1-4; 8 bases line up with TRBD1. With V trimmed by 2 bases and J by 3 bases, 11 bases remained unmatched. The V gene's germline CDR1 is KGHSH and CDR2 LQKENI. The CDR3 consists of 18 residues. Here the CDR3 reads CASSPYRGQGTANEKLFF. As DNA, the CDR3 is TGTGCCAGCTCACCATACCGAGGACAGGGAACTGCTAATGAAAAACTGTTTTTT.